A single sample is the source of the 22 T cell receptor beta chains below, sequenced in a study of blood T cell repertoires in COVID-19. Using immunoSEQ multiplex PCR, the repertoire was profiled, and TCRdb retains in-frame clones only, with some absent. The sample has about 58,000 clones, around 91% seen once; the top ten hold more than 13%. Sequenced input: peripheral blood. These receptors were taken from an older woman with active COVID-19.

The CDR3 is CASSYSGTGNTGELFF. The CDR3 nucleotides read TGCGCCAGCAGCTATTCCGGGACAGGGAACACCGGGGAGCTGTTTTTT. The gene calls are TRBV5-1 and TRBJ2-2; 8 bases are a match to TRBD1. V lost 3 bases, J lost 1 base, and 5 bases stayed unmatched. This CDR3 has 16 residues. Germline V lookup: CDR1 SGHRS, CDR2 YFSETQ.

The V call is TRBV19, the J call TRBJ2-7, with 9 nucleotides matching TRBD1. CDR3 length: 13 amino acids. The germline V gene has CDR1 LNHDA and CDR2 SQIVND (reference sequence). Trimming took 8 bases from V and 7 from J; bases not matched to a gene: 9. This CDR3 is CASAGTGTREQYF. The CDR3, as DNA: TGTGCCAGTGCTGGGACAGGGACGCGAGAGCAGTACTTC.

The genes are TRBV7-9 and TRBJ2-2, with 7 bases aligning to TRBD2. Trimming removed 2 bases from V and 1 base from J; junction bases left unmatched: 7. This CDR3 spans 17 amino acids. The germline V gene has CDR1 SEHNR and CDR2 FQNEAQ (reference sequence). This CDR3 reads CASSLYTSEWNTGELFF. In nucleotides, the CDR3 is TGTGCCAGCAGCTTATATACTAGCGAATGGAACACCGGGGAGCTGTTTTTT.

The chain employs TRBV10-3 and TRBJ1-6, with D tentatively TRBD1 (5 bases). Looked up from germline, CDR1 is ENHRY and CDR2 is SYGVKD. The CDR3 covers 13 residues. Trimming left V 7 bases short and J 9 bases short, with 13 bases between. CDR3 sequence reads: CAINLGEGSPLHF. For the CDR3, the DNA is TGTGCCATCAACCTAGGGGAGGGTTCACCCCTCCACTTT.

V usage is TRBV7-2 and J usage is TRBJ1-5; perhaps TRBD1 as D (5 bases). The CDR3 spans 15 residues. Germline V CDR1 and CDR2: SGHTA, FQGNSA. Between the trimmed V and J ends, which lost 3 bases and 5 bases, there was a span of 14 bases. The CDR3 reads CASSFGHVRDQPQHF. CDR3 nucleotide sequence: TGTGCCAGCAGCTTTGGACACGTAAGAGATCAGCCCCAGCATTTT.

The chain has TRBV6-5 and TRBJ1-1; maybe TRBD1 (5 bases). The V gene lost 8 bases and the J gene lost 1 base, with 11 bases spanning the gap. Germline V gene sequence: CDR1 MNHEY, CDR2 SVGAGI. CDR3 length: 13 residues. The CDR3 DNA sequence: TGTGCCAGCGAAGGGACTGGGAACACTGAAGCTTTCTTT. Translating gives CASEGTGNTEAFF.

Note on this clone: Germline is not matched at one junction end, which may reflect a read error. The chain is built from TRBV3-1 (or the pseudogene TRBV3-2) and TRBJ2-1, with 15 bases matching TRBD2. The CDR3 is 17 residues long. The germline V gene has CDR1 LGHDT and CDR2 YNNKEL (reference sequence). The CDR3 sequence: CASSQGGLAGGIREQFF. DNA of the CDR3: TGTGCCAGCAGTCAAGGCGGACTAGCGGGGGGGATCCGCGAGCAGTTCTTC.

V gene TRBV6-5 combines with J gene TRBJ2-1, with a weak D call TRBD2 (6 bases). The CDR3 sequence is 16 residues long. Germline CDR1 and CDR2: MNHEY and SVGAGI. V shed 1 base and J shed 0 bases, with 10 bases lying between them. The CDR3 DNA reads as TGTGCCAGCAGTTACTGGGCCGGGGGCTCCTACAATGAGCAGTTCTTC. This gives the protein CASSYWAGGSYNEQFF.

V and J are TRBV5-1 and TRBJ2-7; TRBD2 matches 10 bases. Germline values: CDR1 SGHRS, CDR2 YFSETQ. After removal of 4 bases from V and 5 bases from J, the junction contained 15 bases not matched to a gene. The CDR3 loop spans 17 amino acids. CDR3 DNA: TGCGCCAGCAGCCAACGCATGAAGCGGGGGGGCTTCGACGAGCAGTACTTC. Translation: CASSQRMKRGGFDEQYF.

The chain is built from TRBV21-1 and TRBJ2-5; TRBD1 is taken as the D call from the table, unchecked against the DNA. TRBV21-1 is flagged as a pseudogene. The CDR3 sequence is 19 residues long. CDR3 sequence (DNA): TGTGCCAGCAGCAAATTCAACTCACCCCACAGGGGGCAACAAGAGACCCAGTACTTC. Residues: CASSKFNSPHRGQQETQYF.

The J gene is TRBJ1-1, the V gene TRBV20-1; D is undetermined. The germline CDR1 and CDR2 sequences are DFQATT and SNEGSKA (reference sequence). The CDR3 is 8 amino acids. With 7 bases removed from V and 11 bases from J, the gap between germline ends came to 8 bases. The CDR3 reads CSVFGAFF. CDR3 DNA: TGCAGTGTGTTCGGGGCTTTCTTT.

The chain combines TRBV18 with TRBJ1-2; tentative D call: TRBD1 (5 bases). The CDR3 is 16 residues long. Germline V CDR1 and CDR2: KGHSH, LQKENI. Between the trimmed V and J ends, which lost 2 bases and 3 bases, there was a span of 16 bases. The CDR3 nucleotides are TGTGCCAGCTCACCATCTCTCAGGGCGGGGGACTATGGCTACACCTTC. Its translation: CASSPSLRAGDYGYTF.

The chain has TRBV25-1 and TRBJ1-1; 7 bases line up with TRBD1. This CDR3 is 15 amino acids long. After removal of 3 bases from V and 7 bases from J, the junction contained 11 bases not matched to a gene. Germline CDR1 MGHDK, CDR2 SYGVNS. This CDR3 reads CASSDTGQLIDEAFF. The CDR3 DNA is TGTGCCAGCAGTGATACGGGACAGCTTATTGATGAAGCTTTCTTT. Full variable domain (remainder filled in from reference TRBV25-1 and TRBJ1-1): EADIYQTPRYLVIGTGKKITLECSQTMGHDKMYWYQQDPGMELHLIHYSYGVNSTEKGDLSSESTVSRIRTEHFPLTLESARPSHTSQYLCASSDTGQLIDEAFFGQGTRLTVV.

The chain carries TRBV6-4 and TRBJ1-2; 7 bases line up with TRBD1. This CDR3 contains 15 residues. Germline V gene lookup returns CDR1 MRHNA and CDR2 SNTAGT. V gave up 4 bases and J gave up 1 base; unmatched junction bases: 6. This CDR3 reads CASSVEQGSNYGYTF. The DNA for the CDR3 is TGTGCCAGCAGTGTGGAACAGGGGAGTAACTATGGCTACACCTTC.

The chain uses TRBV5-1 and TRBJ2-1, with TRBD2 as a possible D gene (6 bases). Trimming shortened V by 4 bases and J by 9 bases, and 14 bases separated the two germline ends. The CDR3 spans 13 residues. Per germline, CDR1 SGHRS and CDR2 YFSETQ. CDR3 protein: CASSPIGRGEQFF. As DNA, the CDR3 is TGCGCCAGCAGCCCCATCGGGCGGGGTGAGCAGTTCTTC.

The chain recombines TRBV5-1 with TRBJ2-1; 10 nucleotides align to TRBD2. The CDR3 has 17 residues. The J segment lost 3 bases and the V segment lost 0 bases, leaving 6 bases of the junction unmatched. Per germline, CDR1 SGHRS and CDR2 YFSETQ. In DNA, the CDR3 is TGCGCCAGCAGCTTGGCTTTAGCGGGGGGACTCTACAATGAGCAGTTCTTC. It translates to CASSLALAGGLYNEQFF. Drawing the rest from reference TRBV5-1 and TRBJ2-1, the complete variable domain is KAGVTQTPRYLIKTRGQQVTLSCSPISGHRSVSWYQQTPGQGLQFLFEYFSETQRNKGNFPGRFSGRQFSNSRSEMNVSTLELGDSALYLCASSLALAGGLYNEQFFGPGTRLTVL.

This clone was seen more than once but under ten times. The chain links TRBV7-3 to TRBJ2-2, with D unclear. V was pared by 1 base and J by 1 base, with 4 bases between. CDR1 is SGHTA, CDR2 FQGTGA, per germline. CDR3 length: 14 amino acids. CDR3 residues: CASSLNRNTGELFF. The CDR3 region has the DNA TGTGCCAGCAGCTTAAACAGGAACACCGGGGAGCTGTTTTTT.

This chain connects TRBV14 to TRBJ2-5; 7 bases are a match to TRBD2. The CDR3 consists of 15 residues. V lost 4 bases, J lost 0 bases, and 5 bases stayed unmatched. Germline assignment: CDR1 SGHDN and CDR2 FVKESK. For the CDR3, the DNA is TGTGCCAGCAGCCTTCTCGGGGGGTACCAAGAGACCCAGTACTTC. Residues: CASSLLGGYQETQYF.

The rearrangement uses TRBV6-5 and TRBJ2-5; D is unclear. The CDR3 sequence is 11 residues long. CDR1 and CDR2 (germline): MNHEY, SVGAGI. V lost 2 bases, J lost 7 bases, and 5 bases lay in between. CDR3 amino acids: CASSYVGTQYF. The CDR3 region has the DNA TGTGCCAGCAGTTACGTCGGGACCCAGTACTTC.

This clone was picked up one time. The rearrangement joins TRBV7-2 to TRBJ2-1, with TRBD2 identical over 9 bases. Trimming at V came to 3 bases and at J to 2 bases, leaving 2 bases not matched to a gene. This CDR3 region has 15 residues. The germline CDR1 and CDR2 sequences are SGHTA and FQGNSA. The CDR3 loop is CASSFQRGAYNEQFF. The CDR3 region has the DNA TGTGCCAGCAGCTTTCAGCGGGGGGCCTACAATGAGCAGTTCTTC.

V gene TRBV10-3 combines with J gene TRBJ2-7; 7 bases are shared with TRBD2. The CDR3 extends over 14 amino acids. Trimming removed 7 bases from V and 12 bases from J; junction bases left unmatched: 18. Germline V gene data show CDR1 as ENHRY and CDR2 as SYGVKD. Written as DNA, the CDR3 is TGTGCCATCACTAGCGACAGACTCTCGGGGGGTAGGTACTTC. Protein product: CAITSDRLSGGRYF.

The genes are TRBV13 and TRBJ1-5; D is undetermined. V lost 5 bases and J lost 3, with 11 bases in between. CDR1 is PRHDT and CDR2 is FYEKMQ in the germline V gene (reference sequence). The CDR3 length is 14 residues. CDR3 sequence reads: CASSPRVINQPQHF. CDR3 sequence (DNA): TGTGCCAGCAGCCCCCGGGTCATCAATCAGCCCCAGCATTTT.